This T cell receptor beta chain was sequenced for a study of blood T cell repertoires in COVID-19. Study-wide background: Both acute and convalescent COVID-19 samples were obtained from the United States, Italy and Spain. The cDNA or gDNA used as material had been derived from T cells, B-cell-depleted T cells, or PBMCs.

The CDR3 is made up of 13 amino acids. Deletions cut 6 bases from V and 2 bases from J, with 9 bases between. Germline CDR1 MGHDK, CDR2 SYGVNS. In the authors' methods: Reference gene primer amplification gave nucleated cell count estimates. Assay: immunoSEQ multiplex PCR; the TCRdb copy retains only in-frame clones and omits some. D and trimming come from the DNA, and the V and J calls and clone size come from that table. Altogether roughly 86,000 clones are present, around 81% being singletons, with the ten largest covering roughly 2.1%. The chain couples TRBV25-1 to TRBJ2-3; no reliable D call. Material for sequencing was peripheral blood. This receptor was obtained from a woman aged 70 to 79 with acute or convalescent COVID-19. The CDR3 here is CASSEHYTDTQYF. For the CDR3, the DNA is TGTGCCAGCAGCGAGCACTACACAGATACGCAGTATTTT.